These 17 T cell receptor beta chains were sequenced from one sample in a study of T cells in Graves' hyperthyroidism and ophthalmopathy. Amplification targeted TCR beta CDR3 regions from RNA transcripts. The study used the HTBI primer set for a first-round RT-PCR of the TCR CDR3. TCRdb analysed the multiplex PCR reads with MiXCR anew, one entry per CDR3 protein. The sample comprises more than 500,000 distinct CDR3 sequences, roughly 46% of which are singletons, and roughly 20% rests with the top ten. Sample: peripheral blood or thyroid tissue (not recorded which). These receptors came from an adult woman with Graves' disease, either hyperthyroidism or ophthalmopathy (not recorded which).

V is TRBV24-1 and J is TRBJ1-2; a possible D gene is TRBD1 (6 bases). The V gene's germline CDR1 is KGHDR and CDR2 SFDVKD. Trimming removed 12 bases from V and 4 bases from J, with 20 bases in between. There are 14 residues in the CDR3. The CDR3 is CAPPAARGPYGYTF. The CDR3 region has the DNA TGTGCCCCACCAGCTGCCCGGGGGCCCTATGGCTACACCTTC.

The rearrangement joins TRBV9 to TRBJ1-6; D is perhaps TRBD1 (5 bases). V lost 6 bases and J 10 bases, leaving 11 bases between the germline ends. The V gene's germline CDR1 is SGDLS and CDR2 YYNGEE. The CDR3 sequence is 12 residues long. CDR3 in amino acids: CASNRGGSPLHF. DNA of the CDR3: TGTGCCAGCAACCGTGGGGGATCACCCCTCCACTTT.

The chain couples TRBV20-1 to TRBJ1-2; D not resolved. Trimming pared 3 bases from V and 3 bases from J, leaving 8 bases between. Germline CDR1 DFQATT, CDR2 SNEGSKA (reference sequence). The CDR3 loop spans 12 amino acids. For the CDR3, the DNA is TGCAGTGCTAGTCGGTGGGACTATGGCTACACCTTC. This codes for CSASRWDYGYTF.

This clonotype came up many times. The V call is TRBV20-1, the J call TRBJ1-3; a possible D gene is TRBD1 (6 bases). The CDR3 runs 13 residues. CDR1 is DFQATT, CDR2 SNEGSKA, per germline (reference sequence). The germline V and J ends were trimmed by 4 bases and 2 bases, with 9 bases remaining between them. In DNA form, the CDR3 reads TGCAGTGCTACACAGGGCCCTGGAAACACCATATATTTT. This sequence encodes CSATQGPGNTIYF.

There are many counts of this clonotype. The chain joins TRBV19 to TRBJ1-5; a possible D gene is TRBD1 (6 bases). This CDR3 is 12 amino acids long. V was shortened by 10 bases and J by 5 bases, with 12 bases between the two germline ends. Germline CDR1 and CDR2: LNHDA and SQIVND (reference sequence). The CDR3 DNA is TGTGCCACAACGACAGGACATCAGCCCCAGCATTTT. It is translated as CATTTGHQPQHF.

This clonotype was seen many times. V gene TRBV6-5 combines with J gene TRBJ2-2, with 7 bases lining up with TRBD1. The J segment lost 7 bases and the V segment lost 7 bases, leaving 12 bases of the junction unmatched. This CDR3 spans 15 amino acids. Germline CDR1 and CDR2: MNHEY and SVGAGI. The CDR3 sequence: CASTSLGGLGGELFF. For the CDR3, the DNA is TGTGCCAGCACCTCATTAGGGGGCCTTGGCGGGGAGCTGTTTTTT.

This clonotype was seen more than once but under ten times. A much larger clone lies one base from this, so it may be a read error. The chain uses TRBV4-1 and TRBJ2-5; D is unclear. Between the trimmed V and J ends, which lost 2 bases and 7 bases, there was a span of 11 bases. The CDR3 totals 13 residues. Germline lookup yields CDR1 MGHRA and CDR2 YSYEKL. The CDR3 bases are TGCGCCAGCAGCCAACTAATTTCCGGGACCCAGTACTTC. Its translation is CASSQLISGTQYF.

This clonotype was seen ten or more times. The chain employs TRBV11-2 and TRBJ2-2; perhaps TRBD1 as D (6 bases). Trimming removed 6 bases from V and 4 bases from J, with 18 bases in between. Germline values: CDR1 SGHAT, CDR2 FQNNGV. The CDR3 consists of 16 residues. This CDR3 reads CASRLLRQVVTGELFF. The CDR3 nucleotides are TGTGCCAGCAGACTTCTTAGACAGGTGGTCACCGGGGAGCTGTTTTTT.

The chain carries TRBV7-3 and TRBJ2-5; a possible D gene is TRBD2 (8 bases). This CDR3 region has 17 residues. The germline V gene encodes CDR1 SGHTA and CDR2 FQGTGA. The ends were cut back, 4 bases at V and 3 bases at J, with 21 bases in the middle. The CDR3 reads CASSSNRGAGGEETQYF. The CDR3 bases are TGTGCCAGCAGCTCTAACAGGGGCGCGGGAGGTGAAGAGACCCAGTACTTC.

The chain combines TRBV29-1 with TRBJ2-7; D perhaps matches TRBD2 (6 bases). Germline values: CDR1 SQVTM, CDR2 ANQGSEA. The V and J ends lost 8 bases and 2 bases respectively, with 19 bases between them. The CDR3 is 14 residues long. CDR3 region: CSYTPLEGTYEQYF. As DNA, the CDR3 is TGCAGCTATACCCCTCTGGAGGGAACCTACGAGCAGTACTTC.

A single count supports this clonotype. The chain uses TRBV12-3 or TRBV12-4 and TRBJ1-2; possible D gene TRBD1, 5 bases. This CDR3 comprises 15 residues. V was clipped by 6 bases and J by 2 bases, with 16 bases between them. CDR3 sequence: CASRNRDGGNYGYTF. Written as DNA, the CDR3 is TGTGCCAGCAGGAACCGGGACGGAGGAAACTATGGCTACACCTTC.

This sequence joins TRBV7-2 and TRBJ2-1; tentative D call: TRBD2 (5 bases). The CDR3 is 15 amino acids. Germline V gene data show CDR1 as SGHTA and CDR2 as FQGNSA. Trimming left V 3 bases short and J 0 bases short, with 9 bases between. As DNA, the CDR3 is TGTGCCAGCAGCTTCCGGAGGAGCTCCTACAATGAGCAGTTCTTC. Residues: CASSFRRSSYNEQFF.

This CDR3 reads CASSEGQSQETQYF. The CDR3 DNA follows: TGTGCCAGCAGTGAGGGACAGTCCCAAGAGACCCAGTACTTC. The chain is built from TRBV7-9 and TRBJ2-5, with 7 bases lining up with TRBD1. The CDR3 runs to 14 residues. V shed 6 bases, J shed 1 base, and the junction held 5 bases outside the gene matches. Germline V gives CDR1 SEHNR, CDR2 FQNEAQ (reference sequence).

This clonotype was recorded only once. This chain joins TRBV19 and TRBJ2-2, with D possibly being TRBD1 (6 bases). The CDR3 consists of 13 residues. V was shortened by 11 bases and J by 1 base, with 11 bases between the two germline ends. Germline CDR1 reads LNHDA; CDR2 reads SQIVND (reference sequence). CDR3 in DNA: TGTGCCGGGCAGACAGGGAACACCGGGGAGCTGTTTTTT. It translates to CAGQTGNTGELFF.

V is TRBV28 and J is TRBJ1-6; perhaps TRBD1 as D (6 bases). The CDR3 contains 18 residues. CDR1 MDHEN and CDR2 SYDVKM come from the germline V gene. V dropped 6 bases and J dropped 3 bases, with 21 bases sitting between them. The chain's CDR3 is CASSHPGGGHRYNSPLHF. In DNA, the CDR3 is TGTGCCAGCAGCCACCCGGGGGGGGGCCACCGCTATAATTCACCCCTCCACTTT.

There are a few counts of this clonotype. This CDR3 is CSVGGRGSGREQYF. In DNA form, the CDR3 reads TGCAGCGTTGGGGGACGGGGCTCGGGGCGCGAGCAGTACTTC. This chain connects TRBV29-1 to TRBJ2-7, with D perhaps matching TRBD1 or TRBD2 (5 bases each). V was trimmed by 4 bases and J by 6 bases, leaving 19 bases between them. In germline, CDR1 is SQVTM, CDR2 ANQGSEA. There are 14 residues in the CDR3.

The chain employs TRBV7-3 and TRBJ1-5; D unresolved. CDR3 size: 13 residues. Germline V CDR1 and CDR2: SGHTA, FQGTGA. V lost 3 bases and J 7 bases, leaving 10 bases between the germline ends. The CDR3 loop reads CASSLNHGQPQHF. CDR3 bases: TGTGCCAGCAGCTTGAATCACGGACAGCCCCAGCATTTT.